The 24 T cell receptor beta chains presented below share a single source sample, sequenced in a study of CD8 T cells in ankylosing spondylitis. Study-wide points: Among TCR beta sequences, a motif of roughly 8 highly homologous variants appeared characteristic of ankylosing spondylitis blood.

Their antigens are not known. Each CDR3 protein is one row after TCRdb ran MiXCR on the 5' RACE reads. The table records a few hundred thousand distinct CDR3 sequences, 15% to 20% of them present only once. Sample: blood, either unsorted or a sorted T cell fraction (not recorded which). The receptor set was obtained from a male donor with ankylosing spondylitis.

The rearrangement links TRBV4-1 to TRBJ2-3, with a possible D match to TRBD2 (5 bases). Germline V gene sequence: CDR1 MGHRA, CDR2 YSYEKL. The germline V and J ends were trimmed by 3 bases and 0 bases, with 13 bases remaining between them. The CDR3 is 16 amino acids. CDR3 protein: CASSHQAASSTDTQYF. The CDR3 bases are TGCGCCAGCAGCCACCAAGCGGCGTCTAGCACAGATACGCAGTATTTT.

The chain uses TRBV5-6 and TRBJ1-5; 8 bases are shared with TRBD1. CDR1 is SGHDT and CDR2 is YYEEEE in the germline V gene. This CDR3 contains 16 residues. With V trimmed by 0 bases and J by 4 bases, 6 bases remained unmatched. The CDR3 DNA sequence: TGTGCCAGCAGCTTGGGCGGTGGGACAGGTAATCAGCCCCAGCATTTT. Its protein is CASSLGGGTGNQPQHF.

CDR3 nucleotides: TGTGCCAGCAGCCAAGTTACCAGCACCTACAATGAGCAGTTCTTC. Translation gives CASSQVTSTYNEQFF. The J gene is TRBJ2-1, the V gene TRBV3-1, with D unclear. In germline, CDR1 is LGHDT, CDR2 YNNKEL (reference sequence). This CDR3 has 15 amino acids. Between the trimmed V and J ends, which lost 1 base and 2 bases, there was a span of 9 bases.

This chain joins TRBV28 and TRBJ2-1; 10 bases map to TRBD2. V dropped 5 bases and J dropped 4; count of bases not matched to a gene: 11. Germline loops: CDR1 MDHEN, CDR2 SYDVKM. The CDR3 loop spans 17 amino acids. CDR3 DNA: TGTGCCAGCAGTAACCAGCTAGCGGGAGAAGGGTACAATGAGCAGTTCTTC. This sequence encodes CASSNQLAGEGYNEQFF.

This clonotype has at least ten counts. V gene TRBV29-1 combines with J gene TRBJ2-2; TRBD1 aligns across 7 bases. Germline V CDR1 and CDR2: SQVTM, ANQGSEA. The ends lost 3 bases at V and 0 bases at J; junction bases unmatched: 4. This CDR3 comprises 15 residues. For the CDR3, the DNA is TGCAGCGTTGAGGGGCAGGGGGCGAACACCGGGGAGCTGTTTTTT. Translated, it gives CSVEGQGANTGELFF.

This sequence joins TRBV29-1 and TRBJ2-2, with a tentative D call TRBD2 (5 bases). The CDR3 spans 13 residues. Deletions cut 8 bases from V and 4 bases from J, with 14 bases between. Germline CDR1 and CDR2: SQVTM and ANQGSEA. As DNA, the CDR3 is TGCAGCACCGAGGGTCAGAGCACCGGGGAGCTGTTTTTT. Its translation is CSTEGQSTGELFF.

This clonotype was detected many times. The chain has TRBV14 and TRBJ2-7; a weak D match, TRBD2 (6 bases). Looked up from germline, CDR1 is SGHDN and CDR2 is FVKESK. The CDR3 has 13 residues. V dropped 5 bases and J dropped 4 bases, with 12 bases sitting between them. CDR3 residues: CASSLSGRYEQYF. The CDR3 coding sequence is TGTGCCAGCAGCTTATCAGGGAGGTACGAGCAGTACTTC. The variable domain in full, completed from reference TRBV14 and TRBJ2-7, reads EAGVTQFPSHSVIEKGQTVTLRCDPISGHDNLYWYRRVMGKEIKFLLHFVKESKQDESGMPNNRFLAERTGGTYSTLKVQPAELEDSGVYFCASSLSGRYEQYFGPGTRLTVT.

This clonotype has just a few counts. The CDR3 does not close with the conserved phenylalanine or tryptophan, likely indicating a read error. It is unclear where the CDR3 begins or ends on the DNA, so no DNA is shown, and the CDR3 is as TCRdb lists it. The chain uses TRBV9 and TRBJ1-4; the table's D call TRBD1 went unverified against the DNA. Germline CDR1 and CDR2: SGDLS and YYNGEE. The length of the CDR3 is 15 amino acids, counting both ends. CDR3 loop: CASSVPRDTSLVGIS.

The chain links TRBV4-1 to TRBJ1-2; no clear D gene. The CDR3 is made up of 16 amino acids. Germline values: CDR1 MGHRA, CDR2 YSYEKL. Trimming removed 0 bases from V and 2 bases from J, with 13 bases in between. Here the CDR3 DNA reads TGCGCCAGCAGCCAAGAACCCAACCTCCTCAACTATGGCTACACCTTC. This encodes CASSQEPNLLNYGYTF.

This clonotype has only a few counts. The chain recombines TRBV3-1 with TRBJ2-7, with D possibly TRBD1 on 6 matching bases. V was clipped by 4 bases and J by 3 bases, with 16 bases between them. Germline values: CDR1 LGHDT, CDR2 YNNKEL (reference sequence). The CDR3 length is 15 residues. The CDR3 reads CASSPWAGDGYEQYF. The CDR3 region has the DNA TGTGCCAGCAGCCCATGGGCAGGGGACGGCTACGAGCAGTACTTC.

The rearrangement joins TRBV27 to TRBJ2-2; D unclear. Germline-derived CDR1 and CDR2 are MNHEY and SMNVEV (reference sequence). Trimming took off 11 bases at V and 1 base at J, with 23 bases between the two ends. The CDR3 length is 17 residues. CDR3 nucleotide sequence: TGTGCCGCCAGCAGTTTGGAAGGTCGAATGAACACCGGGGAGCTGTTTTTT. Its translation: CAASSLEGRMNTGELFF.

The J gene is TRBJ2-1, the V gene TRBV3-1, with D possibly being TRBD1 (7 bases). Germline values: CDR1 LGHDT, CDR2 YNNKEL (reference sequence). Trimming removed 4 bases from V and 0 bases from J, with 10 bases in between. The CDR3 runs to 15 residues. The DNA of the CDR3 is TGTGCCAGCAGCCCCCAGGGGGGCTCCTACAATGAGCAGTTCTTC. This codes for CASSPQGGSYNEQFF.

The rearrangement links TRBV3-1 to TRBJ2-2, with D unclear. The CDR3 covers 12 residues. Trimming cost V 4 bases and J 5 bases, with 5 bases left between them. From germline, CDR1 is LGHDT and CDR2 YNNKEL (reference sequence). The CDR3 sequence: CASSRKTGELFF. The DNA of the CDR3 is TGTGCCAGCAGCCGGAAGACCGGGGAGCTGTTTTTT.

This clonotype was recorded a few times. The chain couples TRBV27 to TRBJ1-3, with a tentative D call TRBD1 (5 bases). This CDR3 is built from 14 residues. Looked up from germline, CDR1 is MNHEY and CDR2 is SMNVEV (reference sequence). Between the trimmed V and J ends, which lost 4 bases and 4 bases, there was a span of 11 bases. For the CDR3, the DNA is TGTGCCAGCAGTTCGGGACCCTACGGAAACACCATATATTTT. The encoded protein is CASSSGPYGNTIYF.

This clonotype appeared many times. The CDR3 bases are TGCGCCAGCAGCCAAGCTCAGTCCTACGAGCAGTACTTC. Residues: CASSQAQSYEQYF. This rearrangement joins TRBV4-3 to TRBJ2-7; D remains unclear. The V gene lost 1 base and the J gene lost 1 base, with 5 bases spanning the gap. CDR3 length equals 13 residues. The V gene's germline CDR1 is LGHNA and CDR2 YSLEER.

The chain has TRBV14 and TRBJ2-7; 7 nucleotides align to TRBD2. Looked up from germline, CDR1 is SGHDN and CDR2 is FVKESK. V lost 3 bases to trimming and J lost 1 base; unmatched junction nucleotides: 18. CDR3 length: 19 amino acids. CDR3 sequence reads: CASSQIEEGGTRGSYEQYF. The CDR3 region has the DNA TGTGCCAGCAGCCAGATTGAGGAGGGAGGGACTCGTGGGTCCTACGAGCAGTACTTC. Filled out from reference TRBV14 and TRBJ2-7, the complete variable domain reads EAGVTQFPSHSVIEKGQTVTLRCDPISGHDNLYWYRRVMGKEIKFLLHFVKESKQDESGMPNNRFLAERTGGTYSTLKVQPAELEDSGVYFCASSQIEEGGTRGSYEQYFGPGTRLTVT.

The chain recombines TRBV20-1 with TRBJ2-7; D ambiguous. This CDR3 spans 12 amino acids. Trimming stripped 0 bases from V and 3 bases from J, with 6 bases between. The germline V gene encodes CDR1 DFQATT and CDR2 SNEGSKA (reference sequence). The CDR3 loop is CSARDRGYEQYF. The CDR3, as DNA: TGCAGTGCTAGAGATCGAGGCTACGAGCAGTACTTC.

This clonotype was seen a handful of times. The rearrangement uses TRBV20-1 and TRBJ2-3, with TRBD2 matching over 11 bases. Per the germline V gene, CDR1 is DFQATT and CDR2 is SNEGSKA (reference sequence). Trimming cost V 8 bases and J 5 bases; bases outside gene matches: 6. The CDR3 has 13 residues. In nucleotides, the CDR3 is TGCAGTACGCCGGGACTAGCGGTAGATACGCAGTATTTT. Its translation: CSTPGLAVDTQYF.

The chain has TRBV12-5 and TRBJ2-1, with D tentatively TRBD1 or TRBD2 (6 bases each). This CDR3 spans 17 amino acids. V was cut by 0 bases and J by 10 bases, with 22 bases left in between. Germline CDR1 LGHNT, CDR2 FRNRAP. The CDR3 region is CASGLVVGGSLTMEQFF. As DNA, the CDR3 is TGTGCTAGTGGTTTGGTAGTAGGGGGGAGCCTCACAATGGAGCAGTTCTTC.

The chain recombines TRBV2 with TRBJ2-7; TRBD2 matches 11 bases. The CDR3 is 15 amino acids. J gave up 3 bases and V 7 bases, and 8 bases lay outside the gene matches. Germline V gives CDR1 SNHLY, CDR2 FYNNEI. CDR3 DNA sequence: TGTGCCAGCATGGTAATACTAGCGGGAGTCTACGAGCAGTACTTC. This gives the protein CASMVILAGVYEQYF.

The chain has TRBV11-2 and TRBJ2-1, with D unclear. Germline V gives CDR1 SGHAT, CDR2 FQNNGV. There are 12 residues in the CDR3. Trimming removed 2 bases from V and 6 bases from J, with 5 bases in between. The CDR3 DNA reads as TGTGCCAGCAGCTTACATGGCAATGAGCAGTTCTTC. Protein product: CASSLHGNEQFF.

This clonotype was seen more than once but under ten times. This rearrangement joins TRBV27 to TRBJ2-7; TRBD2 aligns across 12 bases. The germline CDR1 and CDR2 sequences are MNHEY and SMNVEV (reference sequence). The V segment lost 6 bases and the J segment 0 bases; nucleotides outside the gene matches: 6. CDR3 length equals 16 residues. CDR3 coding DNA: TGTGCCAGCAGCCTCACGACTAGCGGGAGCTCCTACGAGCAGTACTTC. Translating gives CASSLTTSGSSYEQYF.

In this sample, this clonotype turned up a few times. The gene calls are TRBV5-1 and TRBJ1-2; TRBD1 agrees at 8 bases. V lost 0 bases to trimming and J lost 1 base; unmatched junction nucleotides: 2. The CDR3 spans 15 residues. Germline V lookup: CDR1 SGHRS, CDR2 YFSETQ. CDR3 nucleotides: TGCGCCAGCAGCTTGGTGACAGGGGTTAACTATGGCTACACCTTC. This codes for CASSLVTGVNYGYTF.

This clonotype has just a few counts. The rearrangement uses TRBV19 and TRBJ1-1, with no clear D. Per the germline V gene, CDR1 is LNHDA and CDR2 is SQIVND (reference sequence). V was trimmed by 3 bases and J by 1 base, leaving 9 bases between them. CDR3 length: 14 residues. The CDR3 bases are TGTGCCAGTAGTATCTACAGCGCGAACACTGAAGCTTTCTTT. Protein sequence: CASSIYSANTEAFF.